A selection of T cell receptor beta chains follows, all from one sample in a study of lymphopenia after photon versus proton radiotherapy. Sequenced by immunoSEQ multiplex PCR; TCRdb stores in-frame clones only, minus some. The table includes about 62,000 clones, 87% detected once. The sample in question was peripheral blood, obtained from a patient treated with proton-based radiotherapy. These receptors originate from an older man with esophageal cancer. The CDR3 runs from the conserved cysteine through the conserved F or W. D genes are given only for firm matches. Expanded clones get a size class; other rows say once, few or many, or leave the size out.

J	size	V	D	CDR3	DNA
TRBJ1-1	.	TRBV6-1	TRBD1	CASSEQPQGARTEAFF	TGTGCCAGCAGTGAACAGCCTCAGGGGGCGCGTACTGAAGCTTTCTTT
TRBJ2-2	.	TRBV10-1	TRBD2	CASSSSGNTGELFF	TGCGCCAGCAGTTCTAGCGGGAACACCGGGGAGCTGTTTTTT
TRBJ2-1	few	TRBV5-6	.	CASSFPSSYNEQFF	TGTGCCAGCAGCTTCCCGAGCTCCTACAATGAGCAGTTCTTC
TRBJ2-6	few	TRBV7-2	TRBD1	CASSFTGGSGANVLTF	TGTGCCAGCAGCTTCACAGGGGGCTCTGGGGCCAACGTCCTGACTTTC
TRBJ2-7	.	TRBV4-3	.	CASSQDWNYEQYF	TGCGCCAGCAGCCAAGATTGGAACTACGAGCAGTACTTC
TRBJ2-4	.	TRBV15	.	CATSPSGTRIQYF	TGTGCCACCAGCCCCTCCGGGACACGTATTCAGTACTTC
TRBJ2-3	.	TRBV21-1	.	CASSPRDIADTQYF	TGTGCCAGCAGCCCCCGGGACATAGCAGATACGCAGTATTTT
TRBJ2-7	.	TRBV7-8	.	CASSPLYAGIYEQYF	TGTGCCAGCAGCCCCCTTTACGCAGGCATCTACGAGCAGTACTTC
TRBJ2-1	.	TRBV5-1	.	CASSLIYNEQFF	TGCGCCAGCAGCTTGATCTACAATGAGCAGTTCTTC
TRBJ2-1	.	TRBV10-1	.	CASTGYHEQFF	TGCGCCAGCACAGGTTATCATGAGCAGTTCTTC
TRBJ2-5	few	TRBV4-1	.	CASSLHPSGETQYF	TGCGCCAGCAGCCTTCATCCGTCGGGCGAGACCCAGTACTTC
TRBJ2-3	.	TRBV7-3	TRBD2	CASSPGGGAQYF	TGTGCCAGCAGCCCCGGGGGGGGCGCGCAGTATTTT
TRBJ2-7	.	TRBV7-2	TRBD2	CASSSQRGAGYEQYF	TGTGCCAGCAGCTCCCAGCGGGGGGCAGGGTACGAGCAGTACTTC
TRBJ2-2	few	TRBV5-1	.	CASSLSVNTGELFF	TGCGCCAGCAGCTTATCCGTGAACACCGGGGAGCTGTTTTTT
TRBJ1-2	.	TRBV7-9	.	CASSSARRVENYGYTF	TGTGCCAGCAGCAGCGCTAGACGGGTAGAGAACTATGGCTACACCTTC
TRBJ1-5	.	TRBV10-3	.	CAISGQINQPQHF	TGTGCCATCAGTGGGCAAATCAATCAGCCCCAGCATTTT
TRBJ2-7	.	TRBV19	.	CASSPLGERTYEQYF	TGTGCCAGTAGTCCCTTGGGGGAGCGAACCTACGAGCAGTACTTC
TRBJ2-1	.	TRBV19	.	CASRPTSYNEQFF	TGTGCCAGTAGACCGACTAGCTACAATGAGCAGTTCTTC
TRBJ1-1	.	TRBV10-3	.	CAISESGRVTEAFF	TGTGCCATCAGTGAGTCGGGGCGGGTCACTGAAGCTTTCTTT
TRBJ2-7	.	TRBV7-2	TRBD1	CASSHRPGQVNSYEQYF	TGTGCCAGCAGTCACCGACCGGGACAGGTAAACTCCTACGAGCAGTACTTC
TRBJ1-2	.	TRBV6-6	.	CAGAGASQGGYTF	TGTGCCGGTGCGGGGGCTTCTCAAGGGGGCTACACCTTC
TRBJ2-7	.	TRBV9	.	CASSVDGADYEQYF	TGTGCCAGCAGCGTAGATGGCGCCGACTACGAGCAGTACTTC
TRBJ2-5	.	TRBV4-2	.	CASSQVRGAQETQYF	TGTGCCAGCAGCCAAGTGCGTGGCGCCCAAGAGACCCAGTACTTC
TRBJ2-3	.	TRBV7-2	.	CASSIIGGRADTQYF	TGTGCCAGCAGCATCATAGGGGGGAGAGCAGATACGCAGTATTTT
TRBJ2-7	.	TRBV30	TRBD1	CAWSTGTGYNEQYF	TGTGCCTGGAGCACCGGGACAGGGTACAACGAGCAGTACTTC
TRBJ2-7	few	TRBV4-1	.	CASSPLGIRYEQYF	TGCGCCAGCAGCCCCTTGGGGATACGTTACGAGCAGTACTTC
TRBJ2-2	.	TRBV6-4	.	CASSGDQTGELFF	TGTGCCAGCAGTGGTGACCAGACCGGGGAGCTGTTTTTT
TRBJ1-2	.	TRBV5-6	.	CASSLGGGGGYTF	TGTGCCAGCAGCTTGGGCGGAGGGGGTGGCTACACCTTC
TRBJ2-2	.	TRBV5-6	TRBD2	CASSHGLAGALNTGELFF	TGTGCCAGCAGCCACGGACTAGCGGGGGCCCTGAACACCGGGGAGCTGTTTTTT
TRBJ1-3	.	TRBV5-5	.	CASSLVQAAGNTIYF	TGTGCCAGCAGCTTGGTGCAGGCGGCTGGAAACACCATATATTTT
TRBJ2-7	.	TRBV7-2	.	CASSLDRFYEQYF	TGTGCCAGCAGCTTAGATCGATTTTACGAGCAGTACTTC
TRBJ2-5	.	TRBV5-5	.	CASSFYGTLETQYF	TGTGCCAGCAGCTTCTACGGGACTTTAGAGACCCAGTACTTC
TRBJ2-5	.	TRBV19	.	CASTPSVGPEETQYF	TGTGCCAGTACCCCCAGTGTGGGTCCGGAAGAGACCCAGTACTTC
TRBJ1-2	.	TRBV7-2	.	CASSSPGTVDGYNYGYTF	TGTGCCAGCAGCTCTCCCGGGACGGTGGATGGATATAACTATGGCTACACCTTC